This TCR beta chain was obtained from a study of human T cells and chemical hapten exposure (dated by TCRdb to 2020 to 2022). Background on the whole study: For sensitization, 2% DPC in acetone was applied to a roughly 2 cm by roughly 2 cm area of upper inner arm skin. Patients additionally received weekly therapeutic DPC doses to the scalp throughout the approximately 22-week study period. The patient cohort, mostly female, included alopecia areata with under or over 50% scalp involvement, alopecia totalis and alopecia universalis. Libraries were combined into a pool for sequencing, and differences in TCR yield between samples came mainly from small differences in library volumes within the pool. Peripheral blood TCR repertoire changes were tracked in vivo in alopecia patients during primary and secondary sensitization to the hapten diphenylcyclopropenone (DPC). Blood samples were taken from patients before sensitization (week 0) and at 2, 6 and about 24 weeks after DPC sensitization. Patch testing on the upper back used Finn chambers containing 0.01% DPC, with scoring done after 6 days according to International Contact Dermatitis Research Group standards. For TCR sequencing, blood came from about 28 alopecia patients at anywhere from one to four time points (pre-sensitization, 2, 6 and 24 weeks).

From a lookup of the germline V gene, CDR1 and CDR2 are LGHNA and YSLEER. V is clipped by 0 bases and J by 4 bases, and the sequence between their germline boundaries is 10 bases long. Including the terminal cysteine and phenylalanine, the CDR3 comprises 15 residues. The read is trimmed to its CDR3 DNA, 45 bases read in frame from base 1. The sample's time point label, in plain terms: pre-sensitization, week 0. This specimen's treatment or condition label, per the study, means: therapeutic diphenylcyclopropenone sensitization with weekly scalp DPC. Blood at each patch-test visit was drawn before the patch test was applied. Eligible patients were aged 18 to 70, diagnosed with alopecia, deemed suitable for DPC therapy, and excluded if pregnant. Total RNA was isolated from unfractionated whole blood collected in Tempus Blood RNA tubes. General conclusions and limits of the study: Patch test score correlated positively with the number of PT1 expanded TCRs, reaching significance at thresholds 8, 16 and 32 but not at 4. Because all patients had alopecia, a presumed autoimmune disease, the immune response of the patients might differ from that of healthy individuals. No change with DPC sensitization was found in the number of TCRs above 1 in 1000 frequency, and no evidence of global repertoire structure alterations was found. Expanded TCRs formed significantly more large CDR3 similarity clusters than pre-sensitization or healthy control sets, consistent with antigen-driven responses. Repeated subsampling changed both the strength of the expansion versus patch-test correlation and the threshold at which the correlation became significant.

Libraries came from RACE. The instrument given in TCRdb is NextSeq 500. During library preparation, unique molecular identifiers were attached to individual cDNA molecules so that TCRs could be counted quantitatively and reproducibly. Both TCR alpha and TCR beta chains were sequenced from each blood RNA sample. The study's processing was this. Samples had a median of about 90,000 TCRs, with a range from roughly 23,224 to 700,000. V, J and CDR3 annotation of the TCR reads was performed with the Decombinator software suite. To make PS versus PT1 abundance plots, every sample was subsampled to the same number of TCRs (28,000). Expanded TCRs were defined as absent before sensitization and observed at least eight times at the 2-week time point. The raw public data were reprocessed by TCRdb itself: fastp quality trimming at Q25, MiXCR clonotype calling, in-frame beta chains only. Every distinct CDR3 protein forms one entry, paired with its most common genes and DNA. The authors' filters were not applied to this entry. The sample includes more than 300,000 distinct CDR3 sequences, with 5% to 6.5% observed a single time. The ten most abundant clones make up about 8.2% of the sample.

This clonotype was counted only a few times. Which antigen it targets is not known. Within one base of it there is no much larger clone, and no base qualities were kept. Sequenced here: whole blood, sampled in connection with sensitization to the hapten diphenylcyclopropenone (DPC). The rearranged segments are TRBV4-3 and TRBJ1-5; no D gene can be assigned with confidence. This TCR came from a woman between 18 and 30 years old with alopecia areata. Some clones in this sample may be carry-over from other donors' samples. The CDR3 loop reads CASSQDGRLNQPQHF. The nucleotide sequence reads TGCGCCAGCAGCCAAGATGGCCGGCTGAATCAGCCCCAGCATTTT.